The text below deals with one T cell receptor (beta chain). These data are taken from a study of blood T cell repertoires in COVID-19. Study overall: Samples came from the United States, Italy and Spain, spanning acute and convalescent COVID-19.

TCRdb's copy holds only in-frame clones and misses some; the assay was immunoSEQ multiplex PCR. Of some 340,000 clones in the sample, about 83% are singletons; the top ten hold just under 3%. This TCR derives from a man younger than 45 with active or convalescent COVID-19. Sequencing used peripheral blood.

The CDR3 coding sequence is TGTGCCAGTAGCGCAGGGTGGGATACGCAGTATTTT. Translation: CASSAGWDTQYF. The V gene is TRBV19, the J gene TRBJ2-3; TRBD1 is a possible D gene (5 bases). CDR1 and CDR2 (germline): LNHDA, SQIVND (reference sequence). Trimming cost V 6 bases and J 6 bases, with 10 bases left between them. The CDR3 runs to 12 residues.